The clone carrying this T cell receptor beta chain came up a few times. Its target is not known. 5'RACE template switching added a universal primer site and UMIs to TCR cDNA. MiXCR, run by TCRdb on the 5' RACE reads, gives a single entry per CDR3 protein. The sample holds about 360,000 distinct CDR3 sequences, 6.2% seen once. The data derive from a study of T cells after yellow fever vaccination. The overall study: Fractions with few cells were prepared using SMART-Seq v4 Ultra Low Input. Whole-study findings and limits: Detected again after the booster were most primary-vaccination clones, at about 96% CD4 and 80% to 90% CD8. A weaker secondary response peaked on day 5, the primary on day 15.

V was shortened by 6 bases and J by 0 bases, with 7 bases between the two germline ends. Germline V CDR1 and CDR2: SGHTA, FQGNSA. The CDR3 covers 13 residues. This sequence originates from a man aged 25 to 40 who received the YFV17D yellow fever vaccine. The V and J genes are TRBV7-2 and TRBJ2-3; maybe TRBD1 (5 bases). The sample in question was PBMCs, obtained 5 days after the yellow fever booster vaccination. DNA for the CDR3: TGTGCCAGCAGAGGGGTTAGCACAGATACGCAGTATTTT. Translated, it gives CASRGVSTDTQYF.